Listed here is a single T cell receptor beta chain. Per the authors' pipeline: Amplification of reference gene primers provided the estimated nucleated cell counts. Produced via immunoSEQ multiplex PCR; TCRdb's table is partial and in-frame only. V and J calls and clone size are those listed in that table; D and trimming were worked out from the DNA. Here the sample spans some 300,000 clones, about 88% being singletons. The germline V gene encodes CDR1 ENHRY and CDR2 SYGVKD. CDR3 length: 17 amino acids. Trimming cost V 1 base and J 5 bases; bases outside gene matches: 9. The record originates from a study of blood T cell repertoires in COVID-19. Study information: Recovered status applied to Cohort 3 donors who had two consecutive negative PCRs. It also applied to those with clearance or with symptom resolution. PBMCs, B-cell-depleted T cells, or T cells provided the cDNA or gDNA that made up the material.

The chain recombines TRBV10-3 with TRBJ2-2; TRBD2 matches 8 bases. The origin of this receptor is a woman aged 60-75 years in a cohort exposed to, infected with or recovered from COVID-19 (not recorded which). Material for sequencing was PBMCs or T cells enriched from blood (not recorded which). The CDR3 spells CAISELRGSGTTGELFF. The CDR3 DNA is TGTGCCATCAGTGAGTTGCGGGGTAGCGGGACAACCGGGGAGCTGTTTTTT.